These 25 T cell receptor beta chains were all obtained from the same sample, sequenced in a study of blood T cell repertoires in COVID-19. The assay was immunoSEQ multiplex PCR, and TCRdb's table has in-frame clones only and misses some. In the table there are about 280,000 clones, around 90% of which are singletons. The sample comprised PBMCs or T cells enriched from blood (not recorded which). These TCRs come from a woman aged 55-69 years in a cohort exposed to, infected with or recovered from COVID-19 (not recorded which).

The rearrangement links TRBV7-2 to TRBJ2-3; unclear D gene. CDR3 length: 11 amino acids. Germline values: CDR1 SGHTA, CDR2 FQGNSA. Trimming removed 2 bases at V and 7 bases at J, with 4 bases between. The CDR3 protein is CASSLQNTQYF. CDR3 sequence (DNA): TGTGCCAGCAGCTTACAAAATACGCAGTATTTT.

This clone has only one observation. The rearrangement links TRBV19 to TRBJ2-2; TRBD2 matches at 15 bases. The CDR3 covers 17 residues. J was trimmed by 6 bases and V by 4 bases; bases with no gene match: 6. CDR1 and CDR2 from the germline V gene are LNHDA and SQIVND (reference sequence). The CDR3 spells CASSTGTSGRFAGELFF. The CDR3 nucleotides are TGTGCCAGTAGTACTGGGACTAGCGGGAGGTTCGCCGGGGAGCTGTTTTTT.

The V and J genes are TRBV5-8 and TRBJ1-5, with D unresolved. The CDR3 is 13 amino acids. The germline V gene encodes CDR1 SGHTS and CDR2 YDEGEE. Trimming took off 5 bases at V and 9 bases at J, with 15 bases between the two ends. CDR3 sequence: CASSITAEGPQHF. CDR3 coding DNA: TGTGCCAGCAGTATCACGGCGGAAGGGCCCCAGCATTTT.

The chain links TRBV5-6 to TRBJ1-3; D unresolved. Between the trimmed V and J ends, which lost 4 bases and 0 bases, there was a span of 11 bases. The CDR3 length is 15 residues. From germline, CDR1 is SGHDT and CDR2 YYEEEE. The CDR3 loop is CASSRRYSSGNTIYF. The CDR3 DNA reads as TGTGCCAGCAGCCGTCGCTACAGCTCTGGAAACACCATATATTTT. Variable domain in full (rest from reference TRBV5-6 and TRBJ1-3): DAGVTQSPTHLIKTRGQQVTLRCSPKSGHDTVSWYQQALGQGPQFIFQYYEEEERQRGNFPDRFSGHQFPNYSSELNVNALLLGDSALYLCASSRRYSSGNTIYFGEGSWLTVV.

The V and J genes are TRBV7-2 and TRBJ2-3; 10 bases align to TRBD2. The V segment lost 5 bases and the J segment 3 bases; nucleotides outside the gene matches: 8. Germline V lookup: CDR1 SGHTA, CDR2 FQGNSA. CDR3 length: 16 residues. The CDR3 nucleotides read TGTGCCAGCAGCCTGCGGGCTAGCGGGAGTACAGATACGCAGTATTTT. This sequence encodes CASSLRASGSTDTQYF.

CDR3: CASSNRGQETQYF. The CDR3 DNA reads as TGCGCCAGCAGCAATAGGGGGCAAGAGACCCAGTACTTC. The gene calls are TRBV10-2 and TRBJ2-5, with D maybe TRBD1 (6 bases). From germline, CDR1 is WSHSY and CDR2 SAAADI. The germline V and J ends were trimmed by 6 bases and 2 bases, with 10 bases remaining between them. CDR3 size: 13 residues.

The chain carries TRBV6-6 and TRBJ1-5; the D is unclear. V lost 3 bases to trimming and J lost 9 bases, with 15 bases between them. Per the germline V gene, CDR1 is MNHNY and CDR2 is SVGAGI (reference sequence). The length of the CDR3 is 14 residues. CDR3 protein: CASSYDLTQRPQHF. CDR3 in DNA: TGTGCCAGCAGTTATGACTTAACCCAAAGGCCCCAGCATTTT.

The V and J genes are TRBV28 and TRBJ2-2; 8 bases fit TRBD1. The CDR3 extends over 18 amino acids. Looked up from germline, CDR1 is MDHEN and CDR2 is SYDVKM. With V trimmed by 4 bases and J by 7 bases, 17 bases remained unmatched. The CDR3 loop is CASSSRLGQGASVGELFF. Here the CDR3 DNA reads TGTGCCAGCAGTTCGAGGCTAGGGCAGGGGGCTTCCGTCGGGGAGCTGTTTTTT.

This clone has a single count. The chain uses TRBV5-5 and TRBJ2-3, with TRBD2 matching over 12 bases. Germline values: CDR1 SGHKS, CDR2 YYEKEE (reference sequence). The CDR3 consists of 17 residues. Unmatched junction bases numbered 11, after V lost 4 bases and J lost 5 bases. The DNA of the CDR3 is TGTGCCAGCAGCCTCGGACTAGCGGGAACCCTTTTAGATACGCAGTATTTT. It specifies CASSLGLAGTLLDTQYF.

V and J are TRBV5-1 and TRBJ2-5, with 15 positions matching TRBD2. The length of the CDR3 is 17 residues. The germline CDR1 and CDR2 sequences are SGHRS and YFSETQ. Trimming at V came to 2 bases and at J to 4 bases, leaving 6 bases not matched to a gene. CDR3 amino acids: CASSFQGTSGRTETQYF. The CDR3 DNA sequence: TGCGCCAGCAGCTTCCAGGGGACTAGCGGGAGGACAGAGACCCAGTACTTC. The variable domain in full, completed from reference TRBV5-1 and TRBJ2-5, reads KAGVTQTPRYLIKTRGQQVTLSCSPISGHRSVSWYQQTPGQGLQFLFEYFSETQRNKGNFPGRFSGRQFSNSRSEMNVSTLELGDSALYLCASSFQGTSGRTETQYFGPGTRLLVL.

The J gene is TRBJ2-5, the V gene TRBV5-1; possible D gene TRBD2, 6 bases. Germline lookup yields CDR1 SGHRS and CDR2 YFSETQ. The germline V and J ends were trimmed by 2 bases and 2 bases, with 13 bases remaining between them. The CDR3 consists of 15 residues. The CDR3 region has the DNA TGCGCCAGCAGCTTTGGATCGGGAGTGCAAGAGACCCAGTACTTC. It is translated as CASSFGSGVQETQYF.

This clone was detected only once. The chain combines TRBV12-5 with TRBJ1-4; TRBD1 might be the D (6 bases). V was pared by 0 bases and J by 3 bases, with 11 bases between. Germline V gives CDR1 LGHNT, CDR2 FRNRAP. The CDR3 spans 16 residues. The CDR3 coding sequence is TGTGCTAGTGGTTTGGTACAGGGAAGGGCTAATGAAAAACTGTTTTTT. Residues: CASGLVQGRANEKLFF. Variable domain in full (rest from reference TRBV12-5 and TRBJ1-4): DARVTQTPRHKVTEMGQEVTMRCQPILGHNTVFWYRQTMMQGLELLAYFRNRAPLDDSGMPKDRFSAEMPDATLATLKIQPSEPRDSAVYFCASGLVQGRANEKLFFGSGTQLSVL.

CDR3 in amino acids: CASSSHDREYITGELFF. In DNA form, the CDR3 reads TGTGCCAGCAGCTCTCATGACAGGGAATATATCACCGGGGAGCTGTTTTTT. This sequence joins TRBV13 and TRBJ2-2; 7 bases fit TRBD1. The length of the CDR3 is 17 residues. Germline CDR1 is PRHDT and CDR2 is FYEKMQ (reference sequence). The V gene end was trimmed by 4 bases and the J gene end by 4 bases; junction bases not matched to a gene: 12.

The CDR3 sequence is CSVTGGAFMATNEKLFF. CDR3 DNA: TGCAGCGTTACAGGGGGCGCCTTCATGGCAACTAATGAAAAACTGTTTTTT. J is TRBJ1-4 and V is TRBV29-1, with TRBD1 matching 9 bases. The CDR3 extends over 17 amino acids. Trimming at V came to 5 bases and at J to 0 bases, leaving 10 bases not matched to a gene. The germline V gene encodes CDR1 SQVTM and CDR2 ANQGSEA.

This clone has a single count. This chain connects TRBV2 to TRBJ2-1; 14 bases are a match to TRBD2. Germline lookup yields CDR1 SNHLY and CDR2 FYNNEI. The CDR3 runs 18 residues. V lost 6 bases to trimming and J lost 7 bases; unmatched junction nucleotides: 14. The CDR3, as DNA: TGTGCCAGCAGAGTACAGGGGCGACTAGCGGGAGGGCAGAATGAGCAGTTCTTC. As protein: CASRVQGRLAGGQNEQFF.

CDR3 bases: TGTGCCAGCAGCCTCGGTGTGGGGCGAATAGGCTACACCTTC. This sequence encodes CASSLGVGRIGYTF. V is TRBV28 and J is TRBJ1-2; a possible D gene is TRBD1 (5 bases). The CDR3 sequence is 14 residues long. Germline CDR1 is MDHEN and CDR2 is SYDVKM. V was pared by 6 bases and J by 8 bases, with 19 bases between.

This clone was counted only a few times. This sequence joins TRBV21-1 and TRBJ2-1; the table's D call, TRBD2, was not checked against the DNA. TRBV21-1 is labeled a pseudogene. This CDR3 contains 15 residues. DNA for the CDR3: TGTGCCAGCAGCAAAGAGGGGGGGGCGGACAATGAGCAGTTCTTC. The encoded protein is CASSKEGGADNEQFF.

The chain combines TRBV5-1 with TRBJ1-4; D is perhaps TRBD1 (5 bases). V lost 3 bases to trimming and J lost 0 bases, with 9 bases between them. This CDR3 has 15 residues. Germline V gene sequence: CDR1 SGHRS, CDR2 YFSETQ. CDR3 nucleotide sequence: TGCGCCAGCAGCTCGCGGGGGGCAACTAATGAAAAACTGTTTTTT. Protein: CASSSRGATNEKLFF. Drawing the rest from reference TRBV5-1 and TRBJ1-4, the complete variable domain is KAGVTQTPRYLIKTRGQQVTLSCSPISGHRSVSWYQQTPGQGLQFLFEYFSETQRNKGNFPGRFSGRQFSNSRSEMNVSTLELGDSALYLCASSSRGATNEKLFFGSGTQLSVL.

The gene calls are TRBV7-9 and TRBJ1-5; TRBD1 aligns across 7 bases. This CDR3 comprises 15 residues. J gave up 2 bases and V 6 bases, and 7 bases lay outside the gene matches. Germline CDR1 SEHNR, CDR2 FQNEAQ (reference sequence). Here the CDR3 DNA reads TGTGCCAGCAGTTCCAGGGGGGCCGGCAATCAGCCCCAGCATTTT. Its protein product is CASSSRGAGNQPQHF.

The rearrangement joins TRBV5-6 to TRBJ2-1; D not resolved. CDR1 and CDR2 (germline): SGHDT, YYEEEE. This CDR3 is 11 amino acids long. The V end was cut by 4 bases, the J end by 8 bases, with 7 bases between. Here the CDR3 reads CASSLSDEQFF. CDR3 sequence (DNA): TGTGCCAGCAGCCTATCCGATGAGCAGTTCTTC.

For this clone: This specimen includes other DNA sequences encoding the same CDR3. The J gene is TRBJ1-1, the V gene TRBV18, with 8 bases identical to TRBD1. Germline V gives CDR1 KGHSH, CDR2 LQKENI. J gave up 3 bases and V 6 bases, and 3 bases lay outside the gene matches. This CDR3 has 13 amino acids. The CDR3 spells CASSSTGDTEAFF. CDR3 nucleotides: TGTGCCAGCTCCTCGACAGGGGACACTGAAGCTTTCTTT.

The V gene is TRBV6-5, the J gene TRBJ2-7; 9 bases are a match to TRBD1. Germline V lookup: CDR1 MNHEY, CDR2 SVGAGI. The CDR3 covers 15 residues. J gave up 3 bases and V 2 bases, and 5 bases lay outside the gene matches. The CDR3 DNA reads TGTGCCAGCAGTTACAGGGGACAGGGAGTCTACGAGCAGTACTTC. It translates to CASSYRGQGVYEQYF.

The chain carries TRBV30 and TRBJ2-7; 13 nucleotides agree with TRBD2. The germline gives CDR1 GTSNPN, CDR2 SVGIG (reference sequence). The CDR3 is 15 residues long. Germline trimming cut 0 bases from V and 9 bases from J; bases unmatched to any gene: 8. In DNA form, the CDR3 reads TGTGCCTGGAGTGTACAACTAGCGGGAGGGACGAGGCAGTACTTC. Protein: CAWSVQLAGGTRQYF.

V gene TRBV4-1 combines with J gene TRBJ2-7; 7 nucleotides align to TRBD1. Germline lookup yields CDR1 MGHRA and CDR2 YSYEKL. The trim removed 1 base at V and 3 bases at J, leaving 9 bases unmatched. This CDR3 contains 16 residues. The CDR3 nucleotides read TGCGCCAGCAGCCAAGCCGGTGAGACAGGGAACTACGAGCAGTACTTC. This translates into CASSQAGETGNYEQYF.

V usage is TRBV30 and J usage is TRBJ2-2; 10 bases agree with TRBD1. The V gene end was trimmed by 2 bases and the J gene end by 2 bases; junction bases not matched to a gene: 11. The CDR3 extends over 18 amino acids. In germline, CDR1 is GTSNPN, CDR2 SVGIG (reference sequence). The CDR3 DNA reads TGTGCCTGGAGTTCCTCCTTGGGACAGGGGATTAACACCGGGGAGCTGTTTTTT. It is translated as CAWSSSLGQGINTGELFF.